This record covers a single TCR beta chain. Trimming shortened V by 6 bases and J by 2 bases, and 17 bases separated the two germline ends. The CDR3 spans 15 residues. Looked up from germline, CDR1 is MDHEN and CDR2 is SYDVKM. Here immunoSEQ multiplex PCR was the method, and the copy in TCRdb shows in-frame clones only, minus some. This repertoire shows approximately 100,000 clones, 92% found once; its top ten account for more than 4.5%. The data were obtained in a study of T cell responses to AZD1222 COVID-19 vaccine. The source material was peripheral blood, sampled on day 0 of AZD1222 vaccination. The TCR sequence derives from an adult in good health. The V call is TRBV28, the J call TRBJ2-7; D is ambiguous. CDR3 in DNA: TGTGCCAGCAGCCGTTATCCGCACAGCCCCTACGAGCAGTACTTC. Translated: CASSRYPHSPYEQYF.